Listed here are 14 T cell receptor beta chains from one sample, sequenced in a study of blood T cell repertoires in COVID-19. The protocol was immunoSEQ multiplex PCR, while the TCRdb copy is restricted to in-frame clones and leaves out a portion. The sample holds under 200,000 clones, 88% seen once. Sample: peripheral blood. The receptor set was obtained from a man between 65 and 80 years old with active or convalescent COVID-19.

V usage is TRBV5-4 and J usage is TRBJ2-3, with TRBD2 matching 13 bases. Germline V CDR1 and CDR2: SGHNT, YYREEE (reference sequence). The CDR3 contains 19 residues. The V gene end was trimmed by 0 bases and the J gene end by 0 bases; junction bases not matched to a gene: 7. This CDR3 reads CASSLAPTSGGASTDTQYF. The CDR3 bases are TGTGCCAGCAGCTTGGCCCCTACTAGCGGGGGGGCAAGCACAGATACGCAGTATTTT.

The chain employs TRBV4-3 and TRBJ2-7; 9 bases agree with TRBD1. V lost 0 bases to trimming and J lost 4 bases; unmatched junction nucleotides: 7. This CDR3 has 16 residues. Germline CDR1 reads LGHNA; CDR2 reads YSLEER. Written as DNA, the CDR3 is TGCGCCAGCAGCCAAGATCTCTCGGACAGGGGATACGAGCAGTACTTC. It is translated as CASSQDLSDRGYEQYF.

Comment on this clone: The junction does not match germline at one end; this may be a read error. The chain employs TRBV7-7 and TRBJ2-2; no firm D call. The germline V gene encodes CDR1 SSHAT and CDR2 FNYEAQ (reference sequence). The CDR3 sequence is 13 residues long. The CDR3 nucleotides are TGTGCTAGCAGCTCGCGTACGGGCGGGGAGCTGTTTTTT. Amino acids: CASSSRTGGELFF. Filled out from reference TRBV7-7 and TRBJ2-2, the complete variable domain reads GAGVSQSPRYKVTKRGQDVTLRCDPISSHATLYWYQQALGQGPEFLTYFNYEAQPDKSGLPSDRFSAERPEGSISTLTIQRTEQRDSAMYRCASSSRTGGELFFGEGSRLTVL.

V is TRBV6-6 and J is TRBJ2-2; the match to TRBD1 covers 7 bases. After removal of 4 bases from V and 8 bases from J, the junction contained 10 bases not matched to a gene. The CDR3 spans 15 residues. The germline V gene encodes CDR1 MNHNY and CDR2 SVGAGI (reference sequence). CDR3 residues: CASSSRTGIAGELFF. The CDR3 DNA follows: TGTGCCAGCAGTTCTCGGACAGGAATTGCGGGGGAGCTGTTTTTT.

This chain joins TRBV4-1 and TRBJ1-3; D gene ambiguous. The CDR3 runs 15 residues. CDR1 and CDR2 from the germline V gene are MGHRA and YSYEKL. The germline V and J ends were trimmed by 2 bases and 0 bases, with 8 bases remaining between them. In DNA, the CDR3 is TGCGCCAGCAGCCAATTACATTCCTCTGGAAACACCATATATTTT. Translation gives CASSQLHSSGNTIYF.

The rearrangement links TRBV28 to TRBJ1-2; 8 bases fit TRBD1. CDR1 is MDHEN and CDR2 is SYDVKM in the germline V gene. CDR3 length: 13 residues. V shed 10 bases, J shed 5 bases, and the junction held 9 bases outside the gene matches. The CDR3 DNA is TGTGCCATCGCCGGGACAGGACGGTATGGCTACACCTTC. It codes for CAIAGTGRYGYTF.

The chain combines TRBV14 with TRBJ1-2; D unclear. Germline CDR1 SGHDN, CDR2 FVKESK. This CDR3 spans 14 amino acids. V lost 3 bases and J lost 8, with 16 bases in between. The CDR3 reads CASSQIPTGPGYTF. DNA for the CDR3: TGTGCCAGCAGCCAGATTCCGACTGGCCCCGGCTACACCTTC.

The count of this clone is one. V usage is TRBV19 and J usage is TRBJ2-5, with D possibly matching TRBD2 (5 bases). Trimming shortened V by 3 bases and J by 5 bases, and 16 bases separated the two germline ends. The CDR3 loop spans 15 amino acids. Germline loops: CDR1 LNHDA, CDR2 SQIVND (reference sequence). The CDR3 DNA is TGTGCCAGTAGTATTTCGGGGTTTAGCCGGGAGACCCAGTACTTC. This translates into CASSISGFSRETQYF.

The V call is TRBV5-4, the J call TRBJ2-7, with D tentatively TRBD2 (6 bases). The CDR3 covers 15 residues. The V end was cut by 0 bases, the J end by 6 bases, with 16 bases between. Germline V gene lookup returns CDR1 SGHNT and CDR2 YYREEE (reference sequence). The CDR3 protein is CASSLGSGEAGEQYF. CDR3 nucleotides: TGTGCCAGCAGCTTGGGGAGTGGGGAGGCGGGCGAGCAGTACTTC. The full variable domain, its missing parts supplied by reference TRBV5-4 and TRBJ2-7, is ETGVTQSPTHLIKTRGQQVTLRCSSQSGHNTVSWYQQALGQGPQFIFQYYREEENGRGNFPPRFSGLQFPNYSSELNVNALELDDSALYLCASSLGSGEAGEQYFGPGTRLTVT.

The DNA of the CDR3 is TGTGCCAGTAGTATATCCCGTTCCGGGACAGGGCCGGGTGGCTACACCTTC. Amino acid sequence: CASSISRSGTGPGGYTF. The chain couples TRBV19 to TRBJ1-2, with 9 bases matching TRBD1. Per the germline V gene, CDR1 is LNHDA and CDR2 is SQIVND (reference sequence). The CDR3 has 17 amino acids. V trimming: 2 bases; J trimming: 7 bases; junction bases outside the gene matches: 14.

The chain uses TRBV7-8 and TRBJ1-2; the D gene is possibly TRBD1 (5 bases). Germline V gene sequence: CDR1 SGHVS, CDR2 FQNEAQ. V was trimmed by 0 bases and J by 4 bases, leaving 15 bases between them. This CDR3 spans 16 amino acids. Written as DNA, the CDR3 is TGTGCCAGCAGCTTAGCGCATTCGGGGGAGGGCTATGGCTACACCTTC. Its protein is CASSLAHSGEGYGYTF.

This rearrangement joins TRBV27 to TRBJ2-7; D is possibly TRBD2 (5 bases). CDR3 length equals 13 residues. Germline V gene data show CDR1 as MNHEY and CDR2 as SMNVEV (reference sequence). V lost 5 bases and J lost 3, with 11 bases in between. CDR3 protein: CASSVGVGYEQYF. CDR3 nucleotide sequence: TGTGCCAGCAGTGTCGGGGTTGGCTACGAGCAGTACTTC.

The table lists this clone with a count of one. V gene TRBV6-6 combines with J gene TRBJ1-5; D uncertain. The CDR3 has 12 residues. CDR1 MNHNY and CDR2 SVGAGI come from the germline V gene (reference sequence). The ends were cut back, 2 bases at V and 4 bases at J, with 3 bases in the middle. The CDR3 here is CASSYLNQPQHF. The DNA of the CDR3 is TGTGCCAGCAGTTACCTGAATCAGCCCCAGCATTTT.

The J gene is TRBJ2-2, the V gene TRBV3-1 (or the pseudogene TRBV3-2); 7 positions agree with TRBD2. This CDR3 region has 17 residues. Germline lookup yields CDR1 LGHDT and CDR2 YNNKEL (reference sequence). After removal of 0 bases from V and 1 base from J, the junction contained 5 bases not matched to a gene. CDR3 loop: CASSQDGLVLNTGELFF. The CDR3 DNA reads TGTGCCAGCAGCCAAGACGGACTAGTTTTGAACACCGGGGAGCTGTTTTTT.